This paragraph covers one TCR beta chain sequence. These data originate in a study of shared T cell receptors in the human thymus. TCRdb's table, derived via immunoSEQ multiplex PCR, lists solely in-frame clones and lacks some. The data show about 400,000 clones, 85% to 95% seen once. The germline CDR1 and CDR2 sequences are SGHRS and YFSETQ. The length of the CDR3 is 17 residues. J was trimmed by 2 bases and V by 0 bases; bases with no gene match: 6. The source material was thymocytes. The receptor comes from a human donor. The chain couples TRBV5-1 to TRBJ2-3; 10 bases line up with TRBD2. CDR3 in DNA: TGCGCCAGCAGCTTGGGCAGGACTAGCGGAAACACAGATACGCAGTATTTT. Its translation is CASSLGRTSGNTDTQYF.